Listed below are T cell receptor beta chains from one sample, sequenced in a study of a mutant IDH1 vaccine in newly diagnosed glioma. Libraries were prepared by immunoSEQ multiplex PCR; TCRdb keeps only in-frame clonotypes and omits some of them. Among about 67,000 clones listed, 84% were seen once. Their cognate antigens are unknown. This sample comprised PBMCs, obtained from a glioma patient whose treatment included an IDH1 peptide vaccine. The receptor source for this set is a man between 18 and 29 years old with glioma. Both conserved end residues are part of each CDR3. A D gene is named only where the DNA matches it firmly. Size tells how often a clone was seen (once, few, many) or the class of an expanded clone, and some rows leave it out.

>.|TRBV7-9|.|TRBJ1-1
CASSLAVGGAFF
TGTGCCAGCAGCTTAGCAGTGGGGGGAGCTTTCTTT
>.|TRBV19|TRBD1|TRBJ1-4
CASSTQGWGGEKLFF
TGTGCCAGTAGCACACAGGGGTGGGGTGGTGAAAAACTGTTTTTT
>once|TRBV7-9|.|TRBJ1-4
CASKYLPGNEKLFF
TGTGCCAGCAAGTATCTTCCGGGTAATGAAAAACTGTTTTTT
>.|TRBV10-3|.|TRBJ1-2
CATHQGSGYTF
TGTGCCACCCATCAAGGGAGCGGCTACACCTTC
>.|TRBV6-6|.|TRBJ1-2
CASSHTREASRGYTF
TGTGCCAGCAGTCATACTCGAGAGGCCTCGCGTGGCTACACCTTC
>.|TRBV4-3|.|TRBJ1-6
CASSQDQGAFSHSPLHF
TGCGCCAGCAGCCAAGATCAGGGTGCCTTCTCGCATTCACCCCTCCACTTT
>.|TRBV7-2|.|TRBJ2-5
CASSLGVPQSGETQYF
TGTGCCAGCAGCTTAGGGGTCCCACAGTCGGGCGAGACCCAGTACTTC
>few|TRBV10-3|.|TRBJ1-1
CAISESNPNTEAFF
TGTGCCATCAGTGAGTCGAACCCGAACACTGAAGCTTTCTTT
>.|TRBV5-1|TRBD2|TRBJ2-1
CASSLSIWTSGYNEQFF
TGCGCCAGCAGCTTGTCGATCTGGACTAGCGGTTACAATGAGCAGTTCTTC
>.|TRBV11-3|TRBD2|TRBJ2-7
CASSFSSGGGYEQYF
TGTGCCAGCAGCTTCTCATCCGGCGGGGGGTACGAGCAGTACTTC